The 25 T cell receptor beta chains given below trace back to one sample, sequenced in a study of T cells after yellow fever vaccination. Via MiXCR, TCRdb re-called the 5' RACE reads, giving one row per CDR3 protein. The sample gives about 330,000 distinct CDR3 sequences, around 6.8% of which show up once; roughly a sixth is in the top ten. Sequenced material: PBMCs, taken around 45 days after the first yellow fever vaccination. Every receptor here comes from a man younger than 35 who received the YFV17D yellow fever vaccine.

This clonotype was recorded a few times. This CDR3 reads CASSQDSSGANVLTF. The CDR3 DNA sequence: TGCGCCAGCAGCCAAGACAGTTCTGGGGCCAACGTCCTGACTTTC. The V gene is TRBV4-1, the J gene TRBJ2-6; D gene ambiguous. V lost 0 bases to trimming and J lost 1 base, with 4 bases between them. CDR1 is MGHRA, CDR2 YSYEKL, per germline. The CDR3 is 15 amino acids.

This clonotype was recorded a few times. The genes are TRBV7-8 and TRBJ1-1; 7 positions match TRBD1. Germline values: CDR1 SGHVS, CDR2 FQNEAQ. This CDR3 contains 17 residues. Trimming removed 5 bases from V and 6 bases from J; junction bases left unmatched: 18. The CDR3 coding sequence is TGTGCCAGCAGCGCCCGGGTGAGGCGACAGGGAATCCCTGAAGCTTTCTTT. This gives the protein CASSARVRRQGIPEAFF. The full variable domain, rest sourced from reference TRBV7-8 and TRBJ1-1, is GAGVSQSPRYKVAKRGQDVALRCDPISGHVSLFWYQQALGQGPEFLTYFQNEAQLDKSGLPSDRFFAERPEGSVSTLKIQRTQQEDSAVYLCASSARVRRQGIPEAFFGQGTRLTVV.

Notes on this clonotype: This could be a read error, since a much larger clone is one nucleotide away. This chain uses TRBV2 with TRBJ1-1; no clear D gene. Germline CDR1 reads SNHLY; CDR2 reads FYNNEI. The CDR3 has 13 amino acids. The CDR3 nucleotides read TGTACCAGCAGTGAAGCCCCAGGCACTGAAGCTTTCTTT. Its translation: CTSSEAPGTEAFF.

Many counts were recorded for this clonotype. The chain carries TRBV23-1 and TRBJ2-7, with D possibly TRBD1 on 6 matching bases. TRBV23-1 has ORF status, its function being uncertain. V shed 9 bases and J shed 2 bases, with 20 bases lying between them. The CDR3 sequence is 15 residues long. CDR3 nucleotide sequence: TGCGCCAGGGGACACCGTCACCTGGAACCCTACGAGCAGTACGTC. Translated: CARGHRHLEPYEQYV.

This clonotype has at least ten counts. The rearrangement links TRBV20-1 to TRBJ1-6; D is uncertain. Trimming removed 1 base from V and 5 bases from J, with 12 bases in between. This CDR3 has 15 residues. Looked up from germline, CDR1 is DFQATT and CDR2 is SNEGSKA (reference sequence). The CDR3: CSARVRARDNSPLHF. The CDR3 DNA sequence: TGCAGTGCTAGAGTTCGAGCGAGGGATAATTCACCCCTCCACTTT.

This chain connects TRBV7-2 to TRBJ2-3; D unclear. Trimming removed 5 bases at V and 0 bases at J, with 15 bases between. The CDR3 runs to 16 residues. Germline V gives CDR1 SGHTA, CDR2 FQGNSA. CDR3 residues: CASSPVLVTSTDTQYF. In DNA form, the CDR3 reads TGTGCCAGCAGCCCGGTTCTGGTTACTAGCACAGATACGCAGTATTTT.

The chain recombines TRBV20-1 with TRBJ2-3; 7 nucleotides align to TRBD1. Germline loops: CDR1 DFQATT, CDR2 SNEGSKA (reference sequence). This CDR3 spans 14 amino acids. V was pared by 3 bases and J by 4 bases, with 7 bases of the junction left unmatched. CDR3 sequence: CSASPGQRADTQYF. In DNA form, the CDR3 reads TGCAGTGCTAGTCCGGGACAGAGGGCAGATACGCAGTATTTT.

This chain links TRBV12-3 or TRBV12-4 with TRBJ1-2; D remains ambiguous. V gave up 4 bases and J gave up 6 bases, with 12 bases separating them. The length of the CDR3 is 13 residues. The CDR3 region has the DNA TGTGCCAGCAGTTCCCCTGGCAGCCATGGCTACACCTTC. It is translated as CASSSPGSHGYTF.

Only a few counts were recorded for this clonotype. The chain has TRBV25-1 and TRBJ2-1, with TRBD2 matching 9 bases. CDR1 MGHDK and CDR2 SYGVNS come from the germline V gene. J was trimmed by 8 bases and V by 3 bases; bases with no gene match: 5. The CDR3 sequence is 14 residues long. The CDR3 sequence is CASSERGGRHEQFF. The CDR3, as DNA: TGTGCCAGCAGTGAGCGGGGGGGCCGTCATGAGCAGTTCTTC.

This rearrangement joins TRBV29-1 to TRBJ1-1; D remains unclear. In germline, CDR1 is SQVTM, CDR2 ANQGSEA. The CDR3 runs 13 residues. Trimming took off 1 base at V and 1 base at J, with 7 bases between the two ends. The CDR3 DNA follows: TGCAGCGTTGAAGGGACCCCGAACACTGAAGCTTTCTTT. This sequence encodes CSVEGTPNTEAFF.

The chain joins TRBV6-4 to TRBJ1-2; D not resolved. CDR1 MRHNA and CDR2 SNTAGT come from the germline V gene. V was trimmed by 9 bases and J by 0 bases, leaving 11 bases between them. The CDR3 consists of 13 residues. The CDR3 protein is CARTDPANYGYTF. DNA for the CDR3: TGTGCCAGGACGGACCCAGCTAACTATGGCTACACCTTC.

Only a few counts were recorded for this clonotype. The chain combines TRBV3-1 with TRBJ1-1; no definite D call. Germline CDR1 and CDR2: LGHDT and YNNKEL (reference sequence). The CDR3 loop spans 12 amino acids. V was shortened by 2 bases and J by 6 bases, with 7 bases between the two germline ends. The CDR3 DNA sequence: TGTGCCAGCAGCCAAAGACGGGCTGAAGCTTTCTTT. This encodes CASSQRRAEAFF.

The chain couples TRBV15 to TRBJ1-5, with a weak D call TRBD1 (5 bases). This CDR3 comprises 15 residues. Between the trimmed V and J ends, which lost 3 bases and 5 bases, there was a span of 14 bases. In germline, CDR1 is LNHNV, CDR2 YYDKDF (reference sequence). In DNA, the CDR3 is TGTGCCACCAGCAGTGGGGGAGGCAGGTATCAGCCCCAGCATTTT. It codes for CATSSGGGRYQPQHF.

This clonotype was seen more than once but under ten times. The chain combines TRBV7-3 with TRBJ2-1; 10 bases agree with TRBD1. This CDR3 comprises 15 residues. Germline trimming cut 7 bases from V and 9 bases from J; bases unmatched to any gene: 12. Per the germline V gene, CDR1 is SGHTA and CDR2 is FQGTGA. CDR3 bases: TGTGCCAGCACCACATTTCCGGGACAGGGGTCTGAGCAGTTCTTC. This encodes CASTTFPGQGSEQFF. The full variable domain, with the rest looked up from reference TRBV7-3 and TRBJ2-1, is GAGVSQTPSNKVTEKGKYVELRCDPISGHTALYWYRQSLGQGPEFLIYFQGTGAADDSGLPNDRFFAVRPEGSVSTLKIQRTERGDSAVYLCASTTFPGQGSEQFFGPGTRLTVL.

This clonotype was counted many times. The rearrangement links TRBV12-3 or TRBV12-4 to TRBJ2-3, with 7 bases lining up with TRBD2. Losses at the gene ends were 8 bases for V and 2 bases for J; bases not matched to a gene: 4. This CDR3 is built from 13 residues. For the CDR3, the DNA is TGTGCCAGCCTCGGGAGGCTCACAGATACGCAGTATTTT. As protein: CASLGRLTDTQYF.

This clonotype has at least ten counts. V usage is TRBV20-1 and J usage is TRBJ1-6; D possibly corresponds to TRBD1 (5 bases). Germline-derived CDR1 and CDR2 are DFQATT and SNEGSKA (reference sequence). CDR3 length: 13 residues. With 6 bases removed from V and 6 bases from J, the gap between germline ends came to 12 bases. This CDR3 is CSARDGSNSPLHF. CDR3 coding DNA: TGCAGTGCGAGGGACGGATCTAATTCACCCCTCCACTTT.

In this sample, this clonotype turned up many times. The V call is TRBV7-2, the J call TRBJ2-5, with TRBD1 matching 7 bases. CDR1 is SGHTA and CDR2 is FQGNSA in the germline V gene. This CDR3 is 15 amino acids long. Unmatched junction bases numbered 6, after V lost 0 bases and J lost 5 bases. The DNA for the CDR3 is TGTGCCAGCAGCTTAGCCCTGACAGGGTGGGAGACCCAGTACTTC. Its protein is CASSLALTGWETQYF.

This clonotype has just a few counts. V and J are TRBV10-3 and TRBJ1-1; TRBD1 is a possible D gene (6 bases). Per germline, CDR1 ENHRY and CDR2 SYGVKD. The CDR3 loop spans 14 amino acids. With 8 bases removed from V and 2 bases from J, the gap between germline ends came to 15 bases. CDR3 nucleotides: TGTGCCATCGCAAACGGACAGTACAACACTGAAGCTTTCTTT. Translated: CAIANGQYNTEAFF.

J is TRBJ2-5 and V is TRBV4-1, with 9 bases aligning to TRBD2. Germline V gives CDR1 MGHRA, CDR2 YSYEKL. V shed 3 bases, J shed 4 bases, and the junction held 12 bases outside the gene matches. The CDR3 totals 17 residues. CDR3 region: CASSQTSSGASSETQYF. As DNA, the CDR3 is TGCGCCAGCAGCCAGACCTCTAGCGGGGCTTCCTCAGAGACCCAGTACTTC.

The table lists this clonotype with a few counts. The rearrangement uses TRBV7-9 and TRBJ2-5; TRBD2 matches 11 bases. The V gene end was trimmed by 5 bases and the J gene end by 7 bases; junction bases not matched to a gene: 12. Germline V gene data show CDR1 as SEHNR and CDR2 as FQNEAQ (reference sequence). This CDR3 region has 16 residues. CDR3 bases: TGTGCCAGCAGCCGAAACACCCTTAGCGGGGGGGCGACCCAGTACTTC. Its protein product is CASSRNTLSGGATQYF. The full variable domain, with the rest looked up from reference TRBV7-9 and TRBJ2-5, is DTGVSQNPRHKITKRGQNVTFRCDPISEHNRLYWYRQTLGQGPEFLTYFQNEAQLEKSRLLSDRFSAERPKGSFSTLEIQRTEQGDSAMYLCASSRNTLSGGATQYFGPGTRLLVL.

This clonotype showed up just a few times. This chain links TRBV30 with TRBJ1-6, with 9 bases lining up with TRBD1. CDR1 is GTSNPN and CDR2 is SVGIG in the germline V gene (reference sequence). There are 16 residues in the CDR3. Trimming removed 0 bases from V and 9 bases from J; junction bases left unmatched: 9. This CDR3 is CAWSVLPGTGPSPLHF. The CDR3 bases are TGTGCCTGGAGTGTACTCCCAGGGACAGGGCCTTCACCCCTCCACTTT.

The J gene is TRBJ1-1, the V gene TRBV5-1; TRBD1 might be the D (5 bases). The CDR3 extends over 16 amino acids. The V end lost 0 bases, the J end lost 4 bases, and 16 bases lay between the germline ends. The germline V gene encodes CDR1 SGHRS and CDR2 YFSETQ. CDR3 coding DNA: TGCGCCAGCAGCTTGGGTCTGACAGTTTGGACCACTGAAGCTTTCTTT. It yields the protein CASSLGLTVWTTEAFF. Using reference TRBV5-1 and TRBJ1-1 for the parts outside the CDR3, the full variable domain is KAGVTQTPRYLIKTRGQQVTLSCSPISGHRSVSWYQQTPGQGLQFLFEYFSETQRNKGNFPGRFSGRQFSNSRSEMNVSTLELGDSALYLCASSLGLTVWTTEAFFGQGTRLTVV.

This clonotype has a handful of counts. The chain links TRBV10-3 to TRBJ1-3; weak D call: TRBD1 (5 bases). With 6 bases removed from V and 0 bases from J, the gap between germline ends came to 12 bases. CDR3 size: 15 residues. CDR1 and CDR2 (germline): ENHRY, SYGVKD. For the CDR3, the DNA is TGTGCCATCAGGTTACAGGCGACCTCTGGAAACACCATATATTTT. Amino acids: CAIRLQATSGNTIYF.

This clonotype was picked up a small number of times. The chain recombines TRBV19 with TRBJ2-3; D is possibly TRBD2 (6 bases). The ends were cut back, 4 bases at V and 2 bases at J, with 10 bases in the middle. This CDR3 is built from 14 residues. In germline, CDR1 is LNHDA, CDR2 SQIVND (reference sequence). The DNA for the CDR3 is TGTGCCAGTAGTAAGGCGGGGACCACAGATACGCAGTATTTT. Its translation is CASSKAGTTDTQYF.

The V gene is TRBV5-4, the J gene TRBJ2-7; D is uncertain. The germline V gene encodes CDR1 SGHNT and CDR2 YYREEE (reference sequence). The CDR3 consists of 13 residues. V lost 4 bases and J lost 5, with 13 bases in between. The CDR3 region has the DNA TGTGCCAGCAGCAAAAGGACCACTAACGAGCAGTACTTC. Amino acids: CASSKRTTNEQYF.